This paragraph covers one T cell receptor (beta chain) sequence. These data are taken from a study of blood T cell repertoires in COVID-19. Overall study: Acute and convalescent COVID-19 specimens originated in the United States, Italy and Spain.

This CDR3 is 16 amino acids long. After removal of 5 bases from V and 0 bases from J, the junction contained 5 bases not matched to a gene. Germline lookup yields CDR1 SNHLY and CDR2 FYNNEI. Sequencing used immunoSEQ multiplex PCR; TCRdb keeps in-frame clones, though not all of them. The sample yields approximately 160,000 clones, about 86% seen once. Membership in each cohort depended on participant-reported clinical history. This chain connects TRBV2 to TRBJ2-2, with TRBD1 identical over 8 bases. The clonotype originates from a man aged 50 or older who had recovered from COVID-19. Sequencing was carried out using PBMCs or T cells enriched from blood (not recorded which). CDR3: CASSRTGLTNTGELFF. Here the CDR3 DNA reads TGTGCCAGCAGTCGGACAGGGCTTACGAACACCGGGGAGCTGTTTTTT.